This is a list of T cell receptor beta chains from one sample in a study of T cell responses to AZD1222 COVID-19 vaccine. Only in-frame clones appear in the TCRdb table, and some are missing; sequencing was by immunoSEQ multiplex PCR. The profile shows fewer than 110,000 clones, approximately 88% of them singletons. This material consisted of peripheral blood, taken on day 0 of AZD1222 vaccination. The receptors stem from an adult in good health. The CDR3 runs from the conserved cysteine through the conserved F or W.

>TRBV10-3|TRBJ2-7|15
CAISGRLAGTYEQYF
>TRBV19|TRBJ1-5|15
CASTSSGTGNQPQHF
>TRBV7-2|TRBJ1-5|15
CASSLSRGGNQPQHF
>TRBV11-2|TRBJ2-3|15
CASSLQLAGEDTQYF
>TRBV7-2|TRBJ1-5|14
CASSLGVSNQPQHF
>TRBV24-1|TRBJ2-1|13
CATSDLGFSEQFF
>TRBV7-8|TRBJ2-5|16
CASRSLGGGVQETQYF
>TRBV15|TRBJ2-5|15
CATSRLGGSEETQYF
>TRBV14|TRBJ1-5|13
CASSLTSNQPQHF
>TRBV4-3|TRBJ1-2|15
CASSQGDIPNYGYTF
>TRBV30|TRBJ1-5|13
CAWSRLLGQPQHF
>TRBV7-9|TRBJ2-7|13
CASRRGPEYEQYF
>TRBV11-2|TRBJ2-7|14
CASSLGGSTYEQYF
>TRBV6-5|TRBJ1-3|15
CASRSPGGSGNTIYF
>TRBV28|TRBJ1-2|15
CASSLSGGRGYGYTF
>TRBV9|TRBJ2-3|17
CASSVVGGGIFTDTQYF
>TRBV11-2|TRBJ1-4|19
CASSPGTWGVIGANEKLFF
>TRBV5-1|TRBJ1-1|14
CASSAPGRDTEAFF
>TRBV7-2|TRBJ1-1|15
CASSSSDRGDTEAFF
>TRBV5-4|TRBJ2-1|14
CASSLTSGRDEQFF
>TRBV27|TRBJ2-1|16
CASSLRGGSSYNEQFF
>TRBV6-6|TRBJ1-2|12
CASREGTYGYTF
>TRBV5-1|TRBJ1-2|15
CASSLAGQGAEGYTF
>TRBV9|TRBJ1-1|13
CASSVILGTEAFF
>TRBV7-2|TRBJ2-2|13
CASSSLNTGELFF
>TRBV15|TRBJ2-7|14
CATSRVSQSYEQYF
>TRBV10-3|TRBJ1-5|14
CAISLGQGHQPQHF
>TRBV12-3/TRBV12-4|TRBJ1-2|11
CASTEGYGYTF
>TRBV27|TRBJ2-7|12
CASKTSAYEQYF
>TRBV7-4|TRBJ2-7|13
CASSCDKGGEQYF
>TRBV28|TRBJ1-2|14
CASRRDSRNYGYTF
>TRBV10-3|TRBJ2-1|14
CAISPALRGNEQFF
>TRBV7-3|TRBJ2-5|15
CASSLGIAGGETQYF
>TRBV2|TRBJ1-5|15
CASSDGLTRGQPQHF
>TRBV12-5|TRBJ1-2|14
CASGLDGAGYGYTF
>TRBV9|TRBJ1-2|16
CASSPSTPQANYGYTF
>TRBV2|TRBJ1-1|14
CASSLLTGATEAFF
>TRBV3-1/TRBV3-2|TRBJ1-3|14
CASGTGSPGNTIYF
>TRBV6-1|TRBJ1-3|16
CASSEEGLSGGNTIYF
>TRBV12-3/TRBV12-4|TRBJ1-2|12
CASSKQGSGYTF
>TRBV5-1|TRBJ2-3|12
CASRRSSDTQYF
>TRBV29-1|TRBJ2-1|13
CSVRQGGINEQFF
>TRBV2|TRBJ2-1|14
CASSSGRSYNEQFF
>TRBV3-1/TRBV3-2|TRBJ1-5|16
CASSALGFYSNQPQHF
>TRBV6-2/TRBV6-3|TRBJ2-3|15
CASSSPRTGRDTQYF
>TRBV5-1|TRBJ1-4|14
CASSRDSTKEKLFF
>TRBV5-1|TRBJ2-1|17
CASSLGLTSGRDNEQFF
>TRBV19|TRBJ2-2|15
CASSTDWPMPGELFF
>TRBV3-1/TRBV3-2|TRBJ1-1|14
CASSQEAGNTEAFF
>TRBV24-1|TRBJ1-5|18
CATSERSEGARRNQPQHF
>TRBV5-5|TRBJ2-5|15
CASSLSLLTRETQYF
>TRBV6-2/TRBV6-3|TRBJ2-2|15
CASSYILRGTGELFF